This T cell receptor beta chain was profiled in a study of blood T cell repertoires in COVID-19. Study as a whole: PBMCs, B-cell-depleted T cells, or T cells were the source of the cDNA or gDNA that made up the material.

This clone was observed once. Original methodology: Using reference gene primer amplification, nucleated cell counts were estimated. Libraries were prepared by immunoSEQ multiplex PCR; TCRdb keeps only in-frame clonotypes and omits some of them. That table supplies the V and J calls and clone size; D and trimming were determined from the DNA. The table has approximately 69,000 clones, approximately 82% seen once. This TCR was sampled from a woman aged 80 or older with acute or convalescent COVID-19. The specimen sequenced was peripheral blood.

CDR3 region: CASSEGRGRAFF. CDR3 coding DNA: TGTGCCAGCAGTGAAGGGAGGGGTAGAGCTTTCTTT. This chain links TRBV25-1 with TRBJ1-1, with a weak D call TRBD1 (5 bases). CDR3 length equals 12 residues. Germline V gives CDR1 MGHDK, CDR2 SYGVNS. The V end was cut by 2 bases, the J end by 10 bases, with 11 bases between.